This T cell receptor beta chain emerged from a study of T cell changes during pregnancy in multiple sclerosis. Worth noting for this clone: The germline gene is not matched at one end of the junction; a read error may be the cause.

The germline V gene encodes CDR1 SSHAT and CDR2 FNYEAQ (reference sequence). This CDR3 has 13 amino acids. Libraries were prepared by immunoSEQ multiplex PCR; TCRdb keeps only in-frame clonotypes and omits some of them. Of 50,000 to 60,000 clones listed, approximately 90% are singletons. This TCR was recovered from a female donor with multiple sclerosis, enrolled in a pregnancy study. Sequencing used peripheral blood, obtained after pregnancy. The chain carries TRBV7-7 and TRBJ1-1; D remains ambiguous. The CDR3 is CASSPLLNTEAFF. CDR3 nucleotide sequence: TGTGCTAGCAGCCCTTTATTGAACACTGAAGCTTTCTTT.